This T cell receptor beta chain comes out of a study of patients and donors after allogeneic stem cell transplantation. TCRdb passed the RT-PCR reads through MiXCR, listing each CDR3 protein once. The repertoire consists of some 200,000 distinct CDR3 sequences, with 41% occurring once and the leading ten covering 33%. The CDR3 length is 15 residues. V was pared by 3 bases and J by 4 bases, with 8 bases of the junction left unmatched. Germline V gives CDR1 DFQATT, CDR2 SNEGSKA (reference sequence). This clonotype was detected a few times. This clonotype was obtained from a human donor who was either an allogeneic HSCT recipient or a stem cell or donor lymphocyte infusion donor (not recorded which). It is not recorded whose cells these are; they may come from a transplant donor. This chain links TRBV20-1 with TRBJ2-2; the match to TRBD2 covers 7 bases. The sequencing sample was made of blood, either unsorted or a sorted T cell fraction (not recorded which). DNA of the CDR3: TGCAGTGCTAGTGCAGCGGGACCCATCACCGGGGAGCTGTTTTTT. Amino acids: CSASAAGPITGELFF.